This TCR beta chain was found in a study of T cell responses to AZD1222 COVID-19 vaccine. Repertoires were generated with immunoSEQ multiplex PCR, while TCRdb's copy carries only in-frame clones and drops some. The sample holds about 130,000 clones, 80% to 90% seen once. Germline values: CDR1 MNHEY, CDR2 SVGAGI. The CDR3 is made up of 14 amino acids. V was cut by 7 bases and J by 2 bases, with 14 bases left in between. Study conclusions and caveats: Spike was spanned by vaccine-associated CD4 TCRs, with dominance at 160-218 and 743-854. Increased Spike-specific TCR breadth and depth were observed after two AZD1222 doses.

A word on this clone: Its antigen remains unidentified.

The rearrangement links TRBV6-5 to TRBJ1-2; TRBD1 might be the D (6 bases). The source material was peripheral blood, sampled on day 0 of AZD1222 vaccination. The source is an adult in good health. The CDR3 sequence: CASNRRGGNYGYTF. CDR3 nucleotides: TGTGCCAGCAACCGACGGGGGGGCAACTATGGCTACACCTTC.